This passage covers 31 T cell receptor beta chains from one sample sequenced in a study of T cell repertoires in cytomegalovirus infection. TCRdb itself ran the reads through MiXCR, one entry per CDR3 protein. The sample shows 50,000 to 60,000 distinct CDR3 sequences, 20% of them seen only once. No antigen has been assigned to these receptors. The sequencing used CD8+ T cells from cultured PBMCs, collected from culture after CMV antigen stimulation. Receptors were obtained from a human donor in good health (CMV status not recorded). Some clones in this sample may be carry-over from other donors' samples.

This clonotype was seen only a few times. The chain combines TRBV2 with TRBJ1-5; no definite D call. The CDR3 runs 16 residues. Trimming stripped 3 bases from V and 1 base from J, with 13 bases between. Germline CDR1 reads SNHLY; CDR2 reads FYNNEI. In DNA form, the CDR3 reads TGTGCCAGCAGTGACGAGTGGGTGAACAGCAATCAGCCCCAGCATTTT. Its protein is CASSDEWVNSNQPQHF. The full variable domain, its missing parts supplied by reference TRBV2 and TRBJ1-5, is EPEVTQTPSHQVTQMGQEVILRCVPISNHLYFYWYRQILGQKVEFLVSFYNNEISEKSEIFDDQFSVERPDGSNFTLKIRSTKLEDSAMYFCASSDEWVNSNQPQHFGDGTRLSIL.

The table lists this clonotype with many counts. The genes are TRBV7-2 and TRBJ2-1; a weak D match, TRBD2 (7 bases). Germline CDR1 SGHTA, CDR2 FQGNSA. Trimming removed 1 base at V and 6 bases at J, with 13 bases between. CDR3 size: 15 residues. This CDR3 is CASSLVGGPGNEQFF. The CDR3 region has the DNA TGTGCCAGCAGCTTAGTCGGGGGGCCGGGCAATGAGCAGTTCTTC.

This clonotype was counted only a few times. The V gene is TRBV4-1, the J gene TRBJ2-2; no firm D call. The V gene lost 6 bases and the J gene lost 5 bases, with 4 bases spanning the gap. The CDR3 contains 11 residues. The V gene's germline CDR1 is MGHRA and CDR2 YSYEKL. CDR3 protein: CASSQTGELFF. CDR3 DNA sequence: TGCGCCAGCAGTCAGACCGGGGAGCTGTTTTTT.

Only a few counts were recorded for this clonotype. This chain joins TRBV7-9 and TRBJ1-2, with TRBD1 identical over 7 bases. Per germline, CDR1 SEHNR and CDR2 FQNEAQ (reference sequence). The junction had 7 bases not matched to a gene; V was cut back by 2 bases and J by 4 bases. The CDR3 consists of 15 residues. The CDR3 sequence is CASSLTAGGGYGYTF. CDR3 in DNA: TGTGCCAGCAGCTTAACCGCAGGGGGGGGCTATGGCTACACCTTC.

This clonotype was counted a few times. This rearrangement joins TRBV6-1 to TRBJ1-5, with 10 positions matching TRBD1. CDR3 length: 15 residues. The J segment lost 7 bases and the V segment lost 2 bases, leaving 5 bases of the junction unmatched. The germline gives CDR1 MNHNS, CDR2 SASEGT. CDR3 in amino acids: CASSERQGARQPQHF. The CDR3, as DNA: TGTGCCAGCAGTGAAAGACAGGGGGCACGGCAGCCCCAGCATTTT.

The chain uses TRBV7-9 and TRBJ1-1; 8 positions agree with TRBD1. V shed 3 bases and J 11 bases; nucleotides not matched to a gene: 11. Looked up from germline, CDR1 is SEHNR and CDR2 is FQNEAQ (reference sequence). This CDR3 comprises 14 residues. The CDR3 nucleotides read TGTGCCAGCAGCTTTAGTTCCCCCCGACAGGGGGCTTTCTTT. Encoded protein: CASSFSSPRQGAFF.

This clonotype was seen repeatedly, ten times or more. This chain uses TRBV6-5 with TRBJ1-1; D ambiguous. CDR1 and CDR2 (germline): MNHEY, SVGAGI. The CDR3 consists of 13 residues. V lost 2 bases and J lost 4, with 8 bases in between. The CDR3 is CASSYGGGTEAFF. The CDR3 DNA sequence: TGTGCCAGCAGTTACGGTGGAGGCACTGAAGCTTTCTTT.

This clonotype was seen a few times. The V gene is TRBV7-6, the J gene TRBJ1-5; 7 bases line up with TRBD1. The germline V gene encodes CDR1 SGHVS and CDR2 FNYEAQ. V was clipped by 11 bases and J by 3 bases; unmatched bases: 10. The CDR3 runs to 14 residues. CDR3 nucleotides: TGTGCCGGGGGGGGCAGGGGGTTCAATCAGCCCCAGCATTTT. Residues: CAGGGRGFNQPQHF. The full variable domain, rest sourced from reference TRBV7-6 and TRBJ1-5, is GAGVSQSPRYKVTKRGQDVALRCDPISGHVSLYWYRQALGQGPEFLTYFNYEAQQDKSGLPNDRFSAERPEGSISTLTIQRTEQRDSAMYRCAGGGRGFNQPQHFGDGTRLSIL.

This clonotype was detected only a few times. The chain recombines TRBV4-1 with TRBJ1-6; unclear D gene. V lost 1 base and J lost 6, with 1 base in between. The length of the CDR3 is 12 residues. The V gene's germline CDR1 is MGHRA and CDR2 YSYEKL. The CDR3 is CASSQANSPLHF. CDR3 DNA sequence: TGCGCCAGCAGCCAAGCTAATTCACCCCTCCACTTT.

The chain carries TRBV6-2 or TRBV6-3 and TRBJ2-7; 10 positions agree with TRBD1. This CDR3 has 14 residues. The ends lost 7 bases at V and 2 bases at J; junction bases unmatched: 5. Germline CDR1 and CDR2: MNHEY and SVGEGT. The CDR3 bases are TGTGCCAGCACCCTGACAGGGGGCACCTACGAGCAGTACTTC. It codes for CASTLTGGTYEQYF.

The table lists this clonotype with a few counts. The chain couples TRBV19 to TRBJ2-7, with TRBD1 identical over 7 bases. Per the germline V gene, CDR1 is LNHDA and CDR2 is SQIVND (reference sequence). The CDR3 has 18 amino acids. Trimming took 1 base from V and 5 from J; bases not matched to a gene: 17. The CDR3 is CASSIVPAGYQGDNEQYF. CDR3 DNA sequence: TGTGCCAGTAGTATAGTTCCTGCCGGGTACCAGGGGGACAACGAGCAGTACTTC. The complete variable domain, with remaining parts taken from reference TRBV19 and TRBJ2-7, reads DGGITQSPKYLFRKEGQNVTLSCEQNLNHDAMYWYRQDPGQGLRLIYYSQIVNDFQKGDIAEGYSVSREKKESFPLTVTSAQKNPTAFYLCASSIVPAGYQGDNEQYFGPGTRLTVT.

This clonotype was counted once. V usage is TRBV5-1 and J usage is TRBJ2-3, with TRBD1 matching 8 bases. There are 15 residues in the CDR3. Germline-derived CDR1 and CDR2 are SGHRS and YFSETQ. After removal of 1 base from V and 5 bases from J, the junction contained 6 bases not matched to a gene. The CDR3 loop is CASSLTTGVRDTQYF. The CDR3 nucleotides read TGCGCCAGCAGCTTGACGACAGGGGTACGAGATACGCAGTATTTT.

The rearrangement uses TRBV6-1 and TRBJ2-7; maybe TRBD1 (6 bases). CDR1 and CDR2 from the germline V gene are MNHNS and SASEGT. V gave up 1 base and J gave up 2 bases, with 6 bases separating them. This CDR3 contains 13 residues. CDR3 DNA sequence: TGTGCCAGCAGTGAAGAGGGGGCCTACGAGCAGTACTTC. It encodes CASSEEGAYEQYF.

This clonotype has only a few counts. The chain is built from TRBV7-2 and TRBJ1-5; the D gene is possibly TRBD1 (5 bases). The ends were cut back, 8 bases at V and 2 bases at J, with 16 bases in the middle. CDR1 is SGHTA and CDR2 is FQGNSA in the germline V gene. CDR3 length equals 15 residues. This chain's CDR3 is CASADGGFGNQPQHF. CDR3 DNA: TGTGCCAGCGCCGATGGGGGGTTCGGCAATCAGCCCCAGCATTTT.

The chain carries TRBV27 and TRBJ2-7; TRBD1 agrees at 7 bases. This CDR3 spans 16 amino acids. Germline V lookup: CDR1 MNHEY, CDR2 SMNVEV (reference sequence). Trimming removed 3 bases from V and 6 bases from J; junction bases left unmatched: 14. The chain's CDR3 is CASSLSTTGNTGEQYF. The CDR3 bases are TGTGCCAGCAGTTTGTCGACGACAGGGAATACAGGCGAGCAGTACTTC.

The genes are TRBV6-2 or TRBV6-3 and TRBJ2-7; D unclear. Germline values: CDR1 MNHEY, CDR2 SVGEGT. The germline V and J ends were trimmed by 3 bases and 6 bases, with 15 bases remaining between them. The CDR3 sequence is 14 residues long. CDR3 sequence: CASSYTGESSEQYF. In DNA, the CDR3 is TGTGCCAGCAGTTATACTGGGGAATCGAGCGAGCAGTACTTC.

This chain joins TRBV7-2 and TRBJ2-7; tentatively, D is TRBD1 (5 bases). V was cut by 1 base and J by 5 bases, with 6 bases left in between. The CDR3 has 12 amino acids. Germline assignment: CDR1 SGHTA and CDR2 FQGNSA. Written as DNA, the CDR3 is TGTGCCAGCAGCTTAGGCAGGGACGAGCAGTACTTC. The encoded protein is CASSLGRDEQYF.

This clonotype was detected a few times. V gene TRBV6-1 combines with J gene TRBJ1-1; D gene ambiguous. The germline CDR1 and CDR2 sequences are MNHNS and SASEGT. Trimming pared 7 bases from V and 1 base from J, leaving 10 bases between. The CDR3 totals 13 residues. The CDR3 spells CASTTMGNTEAFF. Written as DNA, the CDR3 is TGTGCCAGCACTACGATGGGGAACACTGAAGCTTTCTTT.

This rearrangement joins TRBV6-1 to TRBJ2-7; D gene ambiguous. Germline CDR1 and CDR2: MNHNS and SASEGT. This CDR3 region has 16 residues. V lost 0 bases, J lost 0 bases, and 12 bases lay in between. For the CDR3, the DNA is TGTGCCAGCAGTGAAGCGTACAGCGATAGCTCCTACGAGCAGTACTTC. Residues: CASSEAYSDSSYEQYF.

This clonotype was recorded a few times. The rearrangement uses TRBV12-3 or TRBV12-4 and TRBJ2-3; either TRBD1 or TRBD2 may fit D (5 bases each). This CDR3 has 14 residues. The germline V and J ends were trimmed by 7 bases and 1 base, with 12 bases remaining between them. CDR3 DNA: TGTGCCAGCACCCTGAGGGGAGGCACAGATACGCAGTATTTT. Translation: CASTLRGGTDTQYF.

At least ten counts were recorded for this clonotype. J is TRBJ2-7 and V is TRBV28; D gene ambiguous. The CDR3 has 14 residues. The ends were cut back, 5 bases at V and 3 bases at J, with 14 bases in the middle. The germline V gene has CDR1 MDHEN and CDR2 SYDVKM. This CDR3 reads CASSEGQIHYEQYF. The CDR3 DNA is TGTGCCAGCAGTGAAGGGCAGATTCACTACGAGCAGTACTTC. The full variable domain, with the rest looked up from reference TRBV28 and TRBJ2-7, is DVKVTQSSRYLVKRTGEKVFLECVQDMDHENMFWYRQDPGLGLRLIYFSYDVKMKEKGDIPEGYSVSREKKERFSLILESASTNQTSMYLCASSEGQIHYEQYFGPGTRLTVT.

The chain joins TRBV7-9 to TRBJ1-1, with D possibly TRBD1 on 6 matching bases. From germline, CDR1 is SEHNR and CDR2 FQNEAQ (reference sequence). The CDR3 is 13 residues long. Trimming removed 5 bases at V and 2 bases at J, with 9 bases between. The CDR3 nucleotides are TGTGCCAGCAGCCCGGACAGTAACACTGAAGCTTTCTTT. This translates into CASSPDSNTEAFF.

This clonotype was counted a few times. The gene calls are TRBV6-4 and TRBJ2-3, with 11 nucleotides matching TRBD2. Losses at the gene ends were 7 bases for V and 0 bases for J; bases not matched to a gene: 3. The CDR3 covers 15 residues. The germline gives CDR1 MRHNA, CDR2 SNTAGT. The CDR3 nucleotides read TGTGCCAGCACCCGACTAGCGGGGAGCACAGATACGCAGTATTTT. Amino acid sequence: CASTRLAGSTDTQYF.

By frequency in the sample, this clonotype is large. The CDR3 is CATSDWGLNTGELFF. CDR3 nucleotide sequence: TGTGCCACCAGTGATTGGGGACTTAACACCGGGGAGCTGTTTTTT. The chain links TRBV24-1 to TRBJ2-2; perhaps TRBD2 as D (6 bases). Germline values: CDR1 KGHDR, CDR2 SFDVKD. There are 15 residues in the CDR3. The germline V and J ends were trimmed by 2 bases and 2 bases, with 8 bases remaining between them.

This clonotype was found a few times. This sequence joins TRBV5-6 and TRBJ1-2; D is uncertain. Trimming removed 4 bases from V and 9 bases from J, with 25 bases in between. The CDR3 length is 16 residues. Germline CDR1 and CDR2: SGHDT and YYEEEE. The chain's CDR3 is CASSPGMKAILWSYTF. The CDR3 nucleotides read TGTGCCAGCAGCCCCGGAATGAAGGCTATTCTATGGAGCTACACCTTC.

This rearrangement joins TRBV7-2 to TRBJ1-5; D possibly corresponds to TRBD1 (6 bases). The V gene lost 5 bases and the J gene lost 4 bases, with 18 bases spanning the gap. The CDR3 runs 16 residues. Germline V gives CDR1 SGHTA, CDR2 FQGNSA. For the CDR3, the DNA is TGTGCCAGCAGCGACTTAGTCCGCAGGGGTAATCAGCCCCAGCATTTT. Translated: CASSDLVRRGNQPQHF.

This sequence joins TRBV12-3 or TRBV12-4 and TRBJ2-3; possibly TRBD2 for D (6 bases). This CDR3 comprises 15 residues. Trimming pared 6 bases from V and 2 bases from J, leaving 15 bases between. CDR3 in DNA: TGTGCCAGCAGGGGGACGGGGGTGGTCACAGATACGCAGTATTTT. Amino acids: CASRGTGVVTDTQYF.

This CDR3 is CASSLAPSPADKYLSYNEQFF. In nucleotides, the CDR3 is TGTGCCAGCAGCTTAGCCCCTTCCCCGGCCGATAAATACCTCTCCTACAATGAGCAGTTCTTC. The chain has TRBV7-6 and TRBJ2-1; no clear D gene. V was shortened by 0 bases and J by 0 bases, with 24 bases between the two germline ends. There are 21 residues in the CDR3. Germline loops: CDR1 SGHVS, CDR2 FNYEAQ. The entire variable domain, with the rest obtained from reference TRBV7-6 and TRBJ2-1, is as follows: GAGVSQSPRYKVTKRGQDVALRCDPISGHVSLYWYRQALGQGPEFLTYFNYEAQQDKSGLPNDRFSAERPEGSISTLTIQRTEQRDSAMYRCASSLAPSPADKYLSYNEQFFGPGTRLTVL.

The chain combines TRBV7-8 with TRBJ2-1; 9 bases are shared with TRBD1. Germline values: CDR1 SGHVS, CDR2 FQNEAQ. The V gene end was trimmed by 5 bases and the J gene end by 2 bases; junction bases not matched to a gene: 7. The length of the CDR3 is 16 residues. For the CDR3, the DNA is TGTGCCAGCAGCGAAACCGGACAGGGGACCTACAATGAGCAGTTCTTC. Translating gives CASSETGQGTYNEQFF.

The chain joins TRBV27 to TRBJ1-5; D is undetermined. Germline CDR1 reads MNHEY; CDR2 reads SMNVEV (reference sequence). This CDR3 is 13 amino acids long. V gave up 4 bases and J gave up 6 bases, with 10 bases separating them. CDR3 bases: TGTGCCAGCAGTTCCCTGTCCGGTCAGCCCCAGCATTTT. This sequence encodes CASSSLSGQPQHF.

The chain is built from TRBV7-7 and TRBJ2-1; perhaps TRBD1 as D (7 bases). Per germline, CDR1 SSHAT and CDR2 FNYEAQ (reference sequence). The CDR3 extends over 14 amino acids. The CDR3 DNA is TGTGCTTGTAGCCAGGGGGGCCCAGGAAATGAGCAGTTCTTC. The encoded protein is CACSQGGPGNEQFF. Combining the CDR3 with reference TRBV7-7 and TRBJ2-1 gives the whole variable domain GAGVSQSPRYKVTKRGQDVTLRCDPISSHATLYWYQQALGQGPEFLTYFNYEAQPDKSGLPSDRFSAERPEGSISTLTIQRTEQRDSAMYRCACSQGGPGNEQFFGPGTRLTVL.